These 31 T cell receptor beta chains were sequenced from one sample in a study of blood T cell repertoires in COVID-19. Using immunoSEQ multiplex PCR, the repertoire was profiled, and TCRdb retains in-frame clones only, with some absent. The sample carries roughly 100,000 clones, about two thirds recorded once. The sample was peripheral blood. The source is a human donor with acute or convalescent COVID-19. The donor label of this sample is uncertain.

This chain joins TRBV7-3 and TRBJ2-7, with TRBD2 identical over 8 bases. Unmatched junction bases numbered 6, after V lost 5 bases and J lost 6 bases. Germline V lookup: CDR1 SGHTA, CDR2 FQGTGA. This CDR3 region has 13 residues. The CDR3 sequence: CASSAGRVGEQYF. Written as DNA, the CDR3 is TGTGCCAGCAGCGCCGGGAGGGTGGGCGAGCAGTACTTC.

V is TRBV5-1 and J is TRBJ1-1; TRBD1 is a possible D gene (6 bases). The CDR3 consists of 14 residues. Germline V gene data show CDR1 as SGHRS and CDR2 as YFSETQ. V dropped 1 base and J dropped 3 bases, with 10 bases sitting between them. The CDR3 sequence is CASSLTPGDTEAFF. The CDR3 DNA reads as TGCGCCAGCAGCTTGACGCCAGGGGACACTGAAGCTTTCTTT.

The chain is built from TRBV21-1 and TRBJ1-1; TRBD1 is the table's D call, not checked against the DNA. TRBV21-1 is recorded as a pseudogene. CDR3 length equals 13 residues. The CDR3 nucleotides read TGTGCCAGCGGCCAGGAAGGCGACACTGAAGCTTTCTTT. Translation gives CASGQEGDTEAFF.

The chain has TRBV11-2 and TRBJ1-2; D remains unclear. The length of the CDR3 is 14 residues. Trimming stripped 5 bases from V and 5 bases from J, with 15 bases between. Per the germline V gene, CDR1 is SGHAT and CDR2 is FQNNGV. The DNA of the CDR3 is TGTGCCAGCAGCGGTCTCAGGTCTTGGTATGGCTACACCTTC. This encodes CASSGLRSWYGYTF. The variable domain in full, completed from reference TRBV11-2 and TRBJ1-2, reads EAGVAQSPRYKIIEKRQSVAFWCNPISGHATLYWYQQILGQGPKLLIQFQNNGVVDDSQLPKDRFSAERLKGVDSTLKIQPAKLEDSAVYLCASSGLRSWYGYTFGSGTRLTVV.

A few counts support this clone. The chain links TRBV7-2 to TRBJ2-7; 11 nucleotides match TRBD1. The CDR3 has 15 residues. V lost 5 bases and J lost 4; bases outside the gene matches: 7. Germline CDR1 SGHTA, CDR2 FQGNSA. As DNA, the CDR3 is TGTGCCAGCAGCCCCCCGGACAGGGGGCGATACGAGCAGTACTTC. It yields the protein CASSPPDRGRYEQYF. The full variable domain, its missing parts supplied by reference TRBV7-2 and TRBJ2-7, is GAGVSQSPSNKVTEKGKDVELRCDPISGHTALYWYRQSLGQGLEFLIYFQGNSAPDKSGLPSDRFSAERTGGSVSTLTIQRTQQEDSAVYLCASSPPDRGRYEQYFGPGTRLTVT.

This rearrangement joins TRBV5-1 to TRBJ2-7; 7 bases fit TRBD2. The CDR3 runs to 15 residues. V was clipped by 0 bases and J by 3 bases; unmatched bases: 6. The germline V gene has CDR1 SGHRS and CDR2 YFSETQ. The CDR3 is CASSLGQGGDYEQYF. In DNA form, the CDR3 reads TGCGCCAGCAGCTTGGGGCAGGGAGGGGACTACGAGCAGTACTTC.

This rearrangement joins TRBV20-1 to TRBJ2-7, with 8 positions matching TRBD2. Germline CDR1 reads DFQATT; CDR2 reads SNEGSKA (reference sequence). The CDR3 is made up of 11 amino acids. The V gene end was trimmed by 6 bases and the J gene end by 5 bases; junction bases not matched to a gene: 3. CDR3 residues: CSALLADEQYV. The DNA of the CDR3 is TGCAGTGCACTACTAGCGGACGAGCAGTACGTC.

This clone appeared a few times. This chain uses TRBV2 with TRBJ2-3; TRBD1 aligns across 7 bases. The CDR3 spans 15 residues. V trimming: 4 bases; J trimming: 2 bases; junction bases outside the gene matches: 6. CDR1 is SNHLY, CDR2 FYNNEI, per germline. This chain's CDR3 is CASSARGQLTDTQYF. CDR3 sequence (DNA): TGTGCCAGCAGTGCACGGGGACAGCTCACAGATACGCAGTATTTT.

This clone was counted only a few times. This sequence joins TRBV24-1 and TRBJ2-2; TRBD1 aligns across 9 bases. The CDR3 runs 15 residues. The germline V gene has CDR1 KGHDR and CDR2 SFDVKD. V gave up 4 bases and J gave up 4 bases; unmatched junction bases: 3. CDR3 DNA: TGTGCCACCAGTGAAGGGACAGGGCCCACCGGGGAGCTGTTTTTT. It is translated as CATSEGTGPTGELFF.

The table lists this clone with a count of one. The chain uses TRBV4-1 and TRBJ2-5, with 7 bases matching TRBD1. The CDR3 is 15 residues long. The ends lost 6 bases at V and 4 bases at J; junction bases unmatched: 11. Germline-derived CDR1 and CDR2 are MGHRA and YSYEKL. The CDR3 region is CASSHGDRDSETQYF. The CDR3 DNA reads TGCGCCAGCAGTCATGGGGACAGAGATTCAGAGACCCAGTACTTC.

This clone was seen more than once but under ten times. CDR3 coding DNA: TGTGCCAGCAGTAAAGGGGGCGATGGCTACACCTTC. This translates into CASSKGGDGYTF. This chain connects TRBV28 to TRBJ1-2; 7 bases are shared with TRBD1. Trimming removed 5 bases from V and 6 bases from J; junction bases left unmatched: 3. Germline assignment: CDR1 MDHEN and CDR2 SYDVKM. CDR3 size: 12 residues.

This clone was seen just once. V and J are TRBV25-1 and TRBJ1-6; D not certain. The CDR3 extends over 15 amino acids. CDR1 and CDR2 (germline): MGHDK, SYGVNS. Trimming stripped 0 bases from V and 8 bases from J, with 11 bases between. For the CDR3, the DNA is TGTGCCAGCAGTGAATATGCTGCTATGGATTCACCCCTCCACTTT. Translated: CASSEYAAMDSPLHF. The full variable domain, its missing parts supplied by reference TRBV25-1 and TRBJ1-6, is EADIYQTPRYLVIGTGKKITLECSQTMGHDKMYWYQQDPGMELHLIHYSYGVNSTEKGDLSSESTVSRIRTEHFPLTLESARPSHTSQYLCASSEYAAMDSPLHFGNGTRLTVT.

The chain joins TRBV18 to TRBJ2-2; 7 bases line up with TRBD1. J lost 4 bases, V lost 5 bases, and 7 bases had no gene match. CDR1 and CDR2 (germline): KGHSH, LQKENI. The CDR3 runs 15 residues. The CDR3 protein is CASSFRQGLTGELFF. Written as DNA, the CDR3 is TGTGCCAGCTCATTTCGACAGGGTCTCACCGGGGAGCTGTTTTTT.

The rearrangement uses TRBV24-1 and TRBJ2-7; no reliable D call. V shed 4 bases and J shed 6 bases, with 21 bases lying between them. The CDR3 spans 16 residues. CDR1 is KGHDR and CDR2 is SFDVKD in the germline V gene. As DNA, the CDR3 is TGTGCCACCAGTGAAGTTCCTTGGGCATTCGTTCTCGAGCAGTACGTC. Protein product: CATSEVPWAFVLEQYV.

The sample holds one count of this clone. V and J are TRBV28 and TRBJ2-7; D is possibly TRBD2 (7 bases). The CDR3 consists of 15 residues. V was shortened by 6 bases and J by 3 bases, with 18 bases between the two germline ends. Germline CDR1 reads MDHEN; CDR2 reads SYDVKM. CDR3 residues: CASRPRGALNYEQYV. The CDR3 bases are TGTGCCAGCAGACCTCGGGGGGCGCTGAACTACGAGCAGTACGTC.

The rearrangement links TRBV18 to TRBJ1-1, with 8 bases aligning to TRBD1. The V gene end was trimmed by 6 bases and the J gene end by 4 bases; junction bases not matched to a gene: 4. The germline CDR1 and CDR2 sequences are KGHSH and LQKENI. CDR3 length: 13 residues. CDR3 protein: CASSHDRGTEAFF. CDR3 DNA sequence: TGTGCCAGCTCTCATGACAGGGGCACTGAAGCTTTCTTT.

The chain combines TRBV3-1 (or the pseudogene TRBV3-2) with TRBJ1-1; D is uncertain. The V gene's germline CDR1 is LGHDT and CDR2 YNNKEL (reference sequence). V was shortened by 0 bases and J by 7 bases, with 12 bases between the two germline ends. CDR3 length: 14 residues. The CDR3 bases are TGTGCCAGCAGCCAAGATTTGAGAGGGAGTGAAGCTTTCTTT. Translated: CASSQDLRGSEAFF.

The chain recombines TRBV5-4 with TRBJ2-5; 12 nucleotides line up with TRBD1. V lost 0 bases to trimming and J lost 5 bases; unmatched junction nucleotides: 5. CDR3 length: 16 residues. The germline CDR1 and CDR2 sequences are SGHNT and YYREEE (reference sequence). The CDR3 region is CASSLAGQGARETQYF. In DNA form, the CDR3 reads TGTGCCAGCAGCTTGGCGGGACAGGGGGCCCGGGAGACCCAGTACTTC.

V usage is TRBV29-1 and J usage is TRBJ1-5, with 10 bases matching TRBD1. This CDR3 is built from 13 residues. Trimming took 6 bases from V and 5 from J; bases not matched to a gene: 4. Germline CDR1 is SQVTM and CDR2 is ANQGSEA. CDR3 residues: CSVRDRGDQPQHF. The CDR3 nucleotides read TGCAGCGTCCGGGACAGGGGCGATCAGCCCCAGCATTTT.

The chain couples TRBV11-2 to TRBJ1-1; D gene unclear. CDR3 length: 16 amino acids. Germline loops: CDR1 SGHAT, CDR2 FQNNGV. V was pared by 4 bases and J by 4 bases, with 19 bases between. CDR3 in amino acids: CASSSPAGSRGTEAFF. CDR3 sequence (DNA): TGTGCCAGCAGCTCCCCTGCGGGATCGAGAGGCACTGAAGCTTTCTTT.

V gene TRBV7-9 combines with J gene TRBJ2-1; 10 bases fit TRBD2. Per germline, CDR1 SEHNR and CDR2 FQNEAQ (reference sequence). The CDR3 has 17 amino acids. V was clipped by 7 bases and J by 8 bases; unmatched bases: 17. CDR3 DNA: TGTGCCAGCACCCTGGCGGGGGGAACTAGCGGGGCCGATGAGCAGTTCTTC. Translated: CASTLAGGTSGADEQFF. Drawing the rest from reference TRBV7-9 and TRBJ2-1, the complete variable domain is DTGVSQNPRHKITKRGQNVTFRCDPISEHNRLYWYRQTLGQGPEFLTYFQNEAQLEKSRLLSDRFSAERPKGSFSTLEIQRTEQGDSAMYLCASTLAGGTSGADEQFFGPGTRLTVL.

The J gene is TRBJ1-2, the V gene TRBV5-1; 9 nucleotides agree with TRBD1. This CDR3 comprises 17 residues. Trimming at V came to 0 bases and at J to 1 base, leaving 7 bases not matched to a gene. CDR1 and CDR2 (germline): SGHRS, YFSETQ. CDR3 residues: CASSLGTTGGDNYGYTF. DNA for the CDR3: TGCGCCAGCAGCTTGGGTACCACAGGGGGCGATAACTATGGCTACACCTTC.

The J gene is TRBJ1-1, the V gene TRBV2; no firm D call. V was pared by 3 bases and J by 1 base, with 9 bases between. Looked up from germline, CDR1 is SNHLY and CDR2 is FYNNEI. This CDR3 has 14 residues. CDR3 DNA: TGTGCCAGCAGTGACCCCGAGTGGAACACTGAAGCTTTCTTT. Its protein product is CASSDPEWNTEAFF.

This chain connects TRBV5-1 to TRBJ1-6; no clear D gene. Trimming took 2 bases from V and 7 from J, leaving 16 bases between them. CDR1 SGHRS and CDR2 YFSETQ come from the germline V gene. This CDR3 is 16 amino acids long. CDR3 residues: CASSLEGHLENSPLHF. CDR3 coding DNA: TGCGCCAGCAGCTTAGAAGGCCACCTGGAGAATTCACCCCTCCACTTT.

V is TRBV18 and J is TRBJ2-2; possibly TRBD2 for D (6 bases). V was pared by 6 bases and J by 1 base, with 12 bases between. Germline V CDR1 and CDR2: KGHSH, LQKENI. The CDR3 sequence is 15 residues long. CDR3 sequence (DNA): TGTGCCAGCTCCTTCGGGGGAAGGAACACCGGGGAGCTGTTTTTT. This sequence encodes CASSFGGRNTGELFF.

The chain employs TRBV6-6 and TRBJ1-3; D is ambiguous. V was trimmed by 2 bases and J by 0 bases, leaving 11 bases between them. Germline lookup yields CDR1 MNHNY and CDR2 SVGAGI (reference sequence). The CDR3 spans 16 residues. The CDR3 protein is CASSYRVTSSGNTIYF. The CDR3 bases are TGTGCCAGCAGTTACAGAGTCACCTCCTCTGGAAACACCATATATTTT.

This rearrangement joins TRBV5-1 to TRBJ1-5; D is unclear. Germline-derived CDR1 and CDR2 are SGHRS and YFSETQ. V lost 1 base, J lost 8 bases, and 4 bases lay in between. CDR3 length: 11 residues. The CDR3 is CASSLREPQHF. CDR3 nucleotide sequence: TGCGCCAGCAGCTTGCGGGAGCCCCAGCATTTT.

For the CDR3, the DNA is TGCGCCAGCAGCCAAGTAGCGGGGGGCCTCTCCTACAATGAGCAGTTCTTC. Protein: CASSQVAGGLSYNEQFF. The gene calls are TRBV4-1 and TRBJ2-1, with TRBD2 matching 10 bases. This CDR3 contains 17 residues. V lost 1 base to trimming and J lost 0 bases; unmatched junction nucleotides: 3. Germline V CDR1 and CDR2: MGHRA, YSYEKL.

V gene TRBV2 combines with J gene TRBJ2-7, with 7 bases aligning to TRBD2. The V and J ends lost 9 bases and 5 bases, in that order; junction bases with no gene match: 10. CDR1 and CDR2 (germline): SNHLY, FYNNEI. This CDR3 is built from 13 residues. The CDR3 bases are TGTGCCAGTTTGGGAGGGGTCCTCCACGAGCAGTACGTC. This sequence encodes CASLGGVLHEQYV.

This clone was seen a handful of times. V gene TRBV10-3 combines with J gene TRBJ1-1; 7 bases are a match to TRBD1. Germline V gene sequence: CDR1 ENHRY, CDR2 SYGVKD. The CDR3 extends over 15 amino acids. V shed 3 bases, J shed 0 bases, and the junction held 4 bases outside the gene matches. The CDR3 region has the DNA TGTGCCATCAGTGAAGGGGGACAGATGAACACTGAAGCTTTCTTT. This encodes CAISEGGQMNTEAFF.

V and J are TRBV5-4 and TRBJ2-5; D is undetermined. The CDR3 sequence is 13 residues long. Per the germline V gene, CDR1 is SGHNT and CDR2 is YYREEE (reference sequence). Trimming left V 4 bases short and J 0 bases short, with 7 bases between. The CDR3 bases are TGTGCCAGCAGCCGACTTTACCAAGAGACCCAGTACTTC. This gives the protein CASSRLYQETQYF.